The source of this TCR beta chain is a study of identical twins. This clonotype was counted at least ten times. There are 18 residues in the CDR3. V lost 2 bases and J 1 base, leaving 17 bases between the germline ends. Looked up from germline, CDR1 is SGHTA and CDR2 is FQGTGA. In TCRdb, the 5' RACE reads were re-called with MiXCR into one record per CDR3 protein. The sample has 300,000 to 350,000 distinct CDR3 sequences; 9% to 15% are singletons. These data also featured in a second study, about yellow fever vaccine responses in identical twins.

The sequence derives from a woman under 30 in good health. V is TRBV7-3 and J is TRBJ2-2; no definite D call. Sequenced: CD8+ T cells sorted from blood. The DNA for the CDR3 is TGTGCCAGCAGCTTACTGGGTAATCCCTCCATGAACACCGGGGAGCTGTTTTTT. Translation: CASSLLGNPSMNTGELFF. Together with reference TRBV7-3 and TRBJ2-2, the CDR3 gives the full variable domain: GAGVSQTPSNKVTEKGKYVELRCDPISGHTALYWYRQSLGQGPEFLIYFQGTGAADDSGLPNDRFFAVRPEGSVSTLKIQRTERGDSAVYLCASSLLGNPSMNTGELFFGEGSRLTVL.